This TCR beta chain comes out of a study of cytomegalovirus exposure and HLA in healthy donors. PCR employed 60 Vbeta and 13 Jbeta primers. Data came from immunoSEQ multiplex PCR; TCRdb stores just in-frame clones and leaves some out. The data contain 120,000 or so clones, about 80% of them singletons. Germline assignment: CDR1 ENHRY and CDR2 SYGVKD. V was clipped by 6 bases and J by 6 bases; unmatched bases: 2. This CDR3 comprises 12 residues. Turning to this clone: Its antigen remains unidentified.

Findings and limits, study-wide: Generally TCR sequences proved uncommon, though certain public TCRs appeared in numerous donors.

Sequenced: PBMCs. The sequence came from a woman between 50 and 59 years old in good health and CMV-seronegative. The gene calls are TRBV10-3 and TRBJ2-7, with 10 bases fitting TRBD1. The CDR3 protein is CAIRRTGGEQYF. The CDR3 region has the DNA TGTGCCATCAGGAGGACAGGGGGCGAGCAGTACTTC.